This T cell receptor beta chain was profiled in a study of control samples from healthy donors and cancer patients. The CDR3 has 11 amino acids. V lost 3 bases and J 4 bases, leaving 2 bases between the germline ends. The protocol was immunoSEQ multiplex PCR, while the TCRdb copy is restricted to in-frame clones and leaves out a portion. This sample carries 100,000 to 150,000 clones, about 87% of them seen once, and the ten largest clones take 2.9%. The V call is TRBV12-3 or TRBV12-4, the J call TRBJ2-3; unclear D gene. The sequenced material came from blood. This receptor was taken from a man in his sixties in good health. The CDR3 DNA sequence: TGTGCCAGCAGTTTGTCAGATACGCAGTATTTT. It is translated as CASSLSDTQYF.